This is a list of T cell receptor beta chains from one sample in a study of CD8 T cells in Susac syndrome. TCRdb re-called the immunoSEQ multiplex PCR reads through MiXCR, storing one row per CDR3 protein. The sample includes some 180,000 distinct CDR3 sequences, about 94% of them seen just once. Sequencing input: CD4+ T cells from PBMCs. The receptors shown here come from a human donor in good health. Each CDR3 is given with its conserved first and last residue. The order of the fields is V gene, clone size, D gene, J gene, CDR3 DNA, CDR3 protein. D genes are given only for firm matches. Expanded clones get a size class; other rows say once, few or many, or leave the size out.

TRBV3-1,.,.,TRBJ2-1,TGTGCCAGCAGCCAGACCCCCTACAATGAGCAGTTCTTC,CASSQTPYNEQFF
TRBV20-1,.,TRBD2,TRBJ2-7,TGCAGTGCCGCTAGCGGGGGGCCTTACGAGCAGTACTTC,CSAASGGPYEQYF
TRBV30,.,.,TRBJ1-2,TGTGCCTGGAGTGTACTGGCCCTGGACTATGGCTACACCTTC,CAWSVLALDYGYTF
TRBV29-1,.,.,TRBJ2-1,TGCAGCGCCGACGGAACTTCTTACAATGAGCAGTTCTTC,CSADGTSYNEQFF
TRBV2,.,.,TRBJ1-1,TGTGCCAGCAGTGAAGCGCGTCTCACTGAAGCTTTCTTT,CASSEARLTEAFF
TRBV20-1,.,.,TRBJ2-1,TGCAGTGCTAGCGGGAGAGTGAATGAGCAGTTCTTC,CSASGRVNEQFF
TRBV6-2/TRBV6-3,.,TRBD2,TRBJ2-1,TGTGCCAGCAGTTACCGACTAGCTGAGCAGTTCTTC,CASSYRLAEQFF
TRBV28,.,.,TRBJ1-5,TGTGCCAGCAGTTTTGGACAGAGCAATCAGCCCCAGCATTTT,CASSFGQSNQPQHF
TRBV4-3,.,TRBD1,TRBJ2-3,TGCGCCAGCAGCCAAGAAGGACAGGGGTTGGATACGCAGTATTTT,CASSQEGQGLDTQYF
TRBV3-1,.,TRBD2,TRBJ2-7,TGTGCCAGCAGTCGGACTAGCGGGGCAGACGAGCAGTACTTC,CASSRTSGADEQYF
TRBV6-2/TRBV6-3,.,.,TRBJ1-1,TGTACCAGCAGTTCCAGGGTCACTGAAGCTTTCTTT,CTSSSRVTEAFF
TRBV24-1,.,.,TRBJ2-5,TGTGCCACCAGTAAGGGGGAGACCCAGTACTTC,CATSKGETQYF
TRBV20-1,.,.,TRBJ1-3,TGCAGTGCTGCGGACAGTATCTCTGGAAACACCATATATTTT,CSAADSISGNTIYF
TRBV12-3/TRBV12-4,.,TRBD1,TRBJ1-2,TGTGCCAGCAGTTTCGACAGGGGATATGGTGGCTACACCTTC,CASSFDRGYGGYTF
TRBV4-2,.,.,TRBJ2-3,TGTGCCAGCAGCCTATTCACGGGCGGAGCCACAGATACGCAGTATTTT,CASSLFTGGATDTQYF
TRBV9,.,.,TRBJ2-7,TGTGCCAGCAGCAAATCGACCAACAGGTTATGGGGCGAGCAGTACTTC,CASSKSTNRLWGEQYF
TRBV25-1,few,TRBD1,TRBJ2-1,TGTGCCAGCAGTGTAACAGGGGGCAATGAGCAGTTCTTC,CASSVTGGNEQFF
TRBV3-1,.,.,TRBJ2-1,TGTGCCAGCAGCCAAGATTGGCTAGCCTACAATGAGCAGTTCTTC,CASSQDWLAYNEQFF
TRBV15,.,TRBD2,TRBJ2-7,TGTGCCACCCAAGCGGGGGGAAGGTACGAGCAGTACTTC,CATQAGGRYEQYF
TRBV20-1,.,TRBD2,TRBJ2-3,TGCAGTGCGTCCGGACTAGCGGGCAGGTCTAGCACAGATACGCAGTATTTT,CSASGLAGRSSTDTQYF
TRBV5-1,.,.,TRBJ2-7,TGCGCCAGCAGCTCGGGGGACAAATACTACGAGCAGTACTTC,CASSSGDKYYEQYF
TRBV29-1,once,.,TRBJ2-7,TGCAGCGTTGGCGGGGTGGGTTACGAGCAGTACTTC,CSVGGVGYEQYF
TRBV20-1,.,TRBD1,TRBJ2-3,TGCAGTTCCCGGGACAGGGGCACAGATACGCAGTATTTT,CSSRDRGTDTQYF
TRBV3-1,.,.,TRBJ1-4,TGTGCCAGCAGCCAGTTCACAGGAGCAACTAATGAAAAACTGTTTTTT,CASSQFTGATNEKLFF
TRBV20-1,.,.,TRBJ2-5,TGCAGTGTAGAGGGCATGCAAAGTACCCAGTACTTC,CSVEGMQSTQYF
TRBV28,.,TRBD2,TRBJ2-7,TGTGCCAGCAGTTTGGGCGGGAGCAGAGACGAGCAGTACTTC,CASSLGGSRDEQYF
TRBV5-1,.,TRBD2,TRBJ2-3,TGCGCCAGCGGTAAACTAGCGGGGTTAAGTGATACGCAGTATTTT,CASGKLAGLSDTQYF
TRBV9,once,.,TRBJ2-7,TGTGCCAGCAGCGTAGGGGTTTCCTACGAGCAGTACTTC,CASSVGVSYEQYF
TRBV9,.,.,TRBJ2-7,TGTGCCAGCAGCGTAGGTCCGGGAAGAGAGCAGTACTTC,CASSVGPGREQYF
TRBV2,.,TRBD1,TRBJ2-1,TGTGCCAGCAGTCTCCGGGACAGGGGCCTTTACAATGAGCAGTTCTTC,CASSLRDRGLYNEQFF
TRBV27,.,.,TRBJ1-2,TGTGCCAGCCGTCCGGCAGGGAGGGATGGCTACACCTTC,CASRPAGRDGYTF
TRBV27,few,TRBD2,TRBJ2-7,TGTGCCAGCAGTTTAAGGGAGGGTTCCTACGAGCAGTACTTC,CASSLREGSYEQYF
TRBV5-1,.,.,TRBJ2-2,TGCGCCAGCAGCTTGGCTTTCGAGACCCTTAACACCGGGGAGCTGTTTTTT,CASSLAFETLNTGELFF
TRBV20-1,.,.,TRBJ1-2,TGCAGTGCTGGGACGGGGACCGTGGGTCATGGCTACACCTTC,CSAGTGTVGHGYTF
TRBV29-1,once,.,TRBJ1-2,TGCAGCGTTGATGGGTTGGGGCTCTATGGCTACACCTTC,CSVDGLGLYGYTF
TRBV30,.,TRBD2,TRBJ2-1,TGTGCCTGGAGCCGGGTCACTAGCGGCAATGAGCAGTTCTTC,CAWSRVTSGNEQFF
TRBV29-1,.,.,TRBJ1-5,TGCAGCGTTGGGGGGGCTTATCAGCCCCAGCATTTT,CSVGGAYQPQHF
TRBV29-1,.,.,TRBJ2-7,TGCAGCGTTGATAAGGGCTACGAGCAGTACTTC,CSVDKGYEQYF
TRBV29-1,once,.,TRBJ1-1,TGCAGCGGGGCCTTTACCGAAGCTTTCTTT,CSGAFTEAFF
TRBV4-1,.,.,TRBJ2-7,TGCGCCAGCAGCCAAGGACTCCCTTTCTTTGGCGAGCAGTACTTC,CASSQGLPFFGEQYF
TRBV20-1,.,.,TRBJ2-5,TGCAGTGCCCGACCGTGGCTTAAGGCCCGAGAGACCCAGTACTTC,CSARPWLKARETQYF
TRBV29-1,.,TRBD2,TRBJ2-3,TGCAGCGTTGATCGCGGGAGGGCCGGTGATACGCAGTATTTT,CSVDRGRAGDTQYF
TRBV27,few,.,TRBJ1-5,TGTGCCAGCAGTTTGGGGAGACAGAATCAGCCCCAGCATTTT,CASSLGRQNQPQHF
TRBV29-1,.,.,TRBJ1-2,TGCAGCGTTGAGGGTGGCTACACCTTC,CSVEGGYTF
TRBV30,.,.,TRBJ1-1,TGTGCCTGGACCCCGGAAGTCGAAGCTTTCTTT,CAWTPEVEAFF